The T cell receptor beta chain described here comes from a study of OX40 agonist ivuxolimab in advanced cancers. Overall study: Having had anti-PD-1, anti-PD-L1 or anti-CTLA-4 therapy before was allowed, and around 39% had some.

Data came from immunoSEQ multiplex PCR; TCRdb stores just in-frame clones and leaves some out. The table shows approximately 59,000 clones, with around 85% occurring only once. Regarding this clone: The antigen is undetermined.

CDR3 size: 15 residues. CDR1 GTSNPN and CDR2 SVGIG come from the germline V gene (reference sequence). V gave up 0 bases and J gave up 2 bases, with 11 bases separating them. Overall study findings and caveats: CD4+ and CD8+ blood T cells expanded clonally by week 6 at 0.1 to 3.0 mg/kg. The study found among the lowest clonal expansion in partial responders at 0.1-3.0 mg/kg.

The receptor's source is an adult with an advanced solid tumor such as melanoma, head and neck, liver or kidney cancer. This chain uses TRBV30 with TRBJ1-3, with a tentative D call TRBD1 (5 bases). Sequencing used CD4+ or CD8+ T cells sorted from blood, obtained in a trial of the OX40 agonist ivuxolimab. The CDR3 is CAWSVSGRAGNTIYF. The CDR3 DNA reads as TGTGCCTGGAGTGTAAGTGGCAGGGCTGGAAACACCATATATTTT.